The next 9 T cell receptor beta chains were all read from a single sample in a study of T cells in women clearing cervical HPV infection. Some clones are missing from TCRdb's copy, which holds only in-frame ones; the method was immunoSEQ multiplex PCR. The table lists about 23,000 clones. The sample consisted of blood buffy coat. These receptors came from a woman aged 18-69 years with a cervical HPV16 infection that either progressed to CIN3+ or cleared (not recorded which).

In the case of this clone: The DNA ends 3 residues before the CDR3 does, and the rest of the CDR3 is filled in from the germline J gene. V and J are TRBV5-6 and TRBJ2-7; D remains ambiguous. Trimming left V 0 bases short and J 2 bases short, with 6 bases between. The germline V gene has CDR1 SGHDT and CDR2 YYEEEE. The length of the CDR3 is 13 residues. CDR3 DNA (partial): TGTGCCAGCAGCTTGGGTCATCCCTACGAG. This gives the protein CASSLGHPYE. The full CDR3 protein reads CASSLGHPYEQYF. The full variable domain, in which reference TRBV5-6 and TRBJ2-7 provide the parts outside the CDR3, is DAGVTQSPTHLIKTRGQQVTLRCSPKSGHDTVSWYQQALGQGPQFIFQYYEEEERQRGNFPDRFSGHQFPNYSSELNVNALLLGDSALYLCASSLGHPYEQYFGPGTRLTVT.

In the case of this clone: Sequencing ends 3 residues short of the CDR3 end; the germline J gene provides the rest. The V call is TRBV4-1, the J call TRBJ2-5; D ambiguous. Between the trimmed V and J ends, which lost 5 bases and 7 bases, there was a span of 8 bases. In germline, CDR1 is MGHRA, CDR2 YSYEKL. The CDR3 extends over 11 amino acids. The CDR3 here is CASSYRGTQYF. CDR3 bases read: TGCGCCAGCAGCTACAGAGGGACC.

Worth noting for this clone: The CDR3 extends 3 residues past the end of the read, so its final part is completed from the germline J gene. The J gene is TRBJ2-1, the V gene TRBV20-1; TRBD2 matches at 8 bases. V lost 6 bases and J lost 2; bases outside the gene matches: 9. Germline CDR1 DFQATT, CDR2 SNEGSKA (reference sequence). The CDR3 runs to 15 residues. CDR3 DNA, as far as it was read: TGCAGTGCCCTTGCAGCGGGAGTCCCCTACAATGAG. Its translation is CSALAAGVPYNE. The complete CDR3 protein is CSALAAGVPYNEQFF.

For this clone: The CDR3 goes on 3 residues after the read ends, and that part is filled in from the germline J gene. The chain links TRBV2 to TRBJ2-3, with TRBD2 matching 7 bases. CDR1 and CDR2 from the germline V gene are SNHLY and FYNNEI. This CDR3 has 18 amino acids. Trimming at V came to 0 bases and at J to 6 bases, leaving 15 bases not matched to a gene. The CDR3 is CASSEAARAGPSKDTQYF. CDR3 DNA (partial): TGTGCCAGCAGTGAAGCGGCCAGAGCGGGGCCTAGCAAGGATACG.

CDR3 bases read: TGCGCCAGCAGCTTGGGTTTTCGGACTAGCGGGAACACCGGGGAG. It yields the protein CASSLGFRTSGNTGE. Given in full, the CDR3 is CASSLGFRTSGNTGELFF. J is TRBJ2-2 and V is TRBV5-1, with 10 nucleotides matching TRBD2. The CDR3 extends 3 residues past the end of the read, so its final part is completed from the germline J gene. The CDR3 is made up of 18 amino acids. J lost 1 base, V lost 0 bases, and 6 bases had no gene match. CDR1 is SGHRS, CDR2 YFSETQ, per germline. The full variable domain, in which reference TRBV5-1 and TRBJ2-2 provide the parts outside the CDR3, is KAGVTQTPRYLIKTRGQQVTLSCSPISGHRSVSWYQQTPGQGLQFLFEYFSETQRNKGNFPGRFSGRQFSNSRSEMNVSTLELGDSALYLCASSLGFRTSGNTGELFFGEGSRLTVL.

Details on this clone: From the germline J gene comes the end of the CDR3, since the read stops 3 residues before it. This sequence joins TRBV6-4 and TRBJ2-2; D might be TRBD1 (5 bases). The V and J ends lost 4 bases and 7 bases respectively, with 16 bases between them. CDR1 MRHNA and CDR2 SNTAGT come from the germline V gene. This CDR3 is built from 15 residues. Incomplete CDR3 DNA: TGTGCCAGCAGTGCCCAAACAGGATCGTACGGGGAG. Protein product: CASSAQTGSYGE. In full, the CDR3 is CASSAQTGSYGELFF.

Details on this clone: The CDR3 end is not reached by the read, which stops 3 residues before it; the germline J gene fills it in. The chain has TRBV19 and TRBJ2-2; D gene unclear. V was clipped by 7 bases and J by 9 bases, with 18 bases between them. Germline V lookup: CDR1 LNHDA, CDR2 SQIVND (reference sequence). This CDR3 contains 14 residues. The part of the CDR3 DNA that was read is TGTGCCAGTAAGTGGCTAGGAGAGCACCGGGAG. It yields the protein CASKWLGEHRE. The CDR3 reads in full as CASKWLGEHRELFF. The whole variable domain, remainder taken from reference TRBV19 and TRBJ2-2, is DGGITQSPKYLFRKEGQNVTLSCEQNLNHDAMYWYRQDPGQGLRLIYYSQIVNDFQKGDIAEGYSVSREKKESFPLTVTSAQKNPTAFYLCASKWLGEHRELFFGEGSRLTVL.

As for this clone: The read gets to within 3 residues of the CDR3 end, and the germline J gene fills in the rest. The chain combines TRBV5-1 with TRBJ1-1; D may be TRBD1 (6 bases). Germline lookup yields CDR1 SGHRS and CDR2 YFSETQ. V gave up 6 bases and J gave up 6 bases, with 12 bases separating them. The CDR3 runs 12 residues. The part of the CDR3 DNA that was read is TGCGCCAGCAAACAGGGTTATTCTGAA. It is translated as CASKQGYSE. In full, the CDR3 is CASKQGYSEAFF.

With respect to this clone: The CDR3 end is not reached by the read, which stops 3 residues before it; the germline J gene fills it in. The J gene is TRBJ2-1, the V gene TRBV20-1, with 11 positions matching TRBD2. Germline lookup yields CDR1 DFQATT and CDR2 SNEGSKA (reference sequence). This CDR3 region has 17 residues. The J segment lost 6 bases and the V segment lost 1 base, leaving 11 bases of the junction unmatched. CDR3 DNA, as far as it was read: TGCAGTGCTAGAGGGTACAATAGCGGGGGGGCAATCAATGAG. Its translation is CSARGYNSGGAINE. The entire CDR3 reads CSARGYNSGGAINEQFF.